The clone carrying this T cell receptor beta chain was counted only a few times. Its specificity is unknown. These data come from a study of response to subunit inactivated influenza vaccine. The study's findings and limits: A suggestion made by the authors is that each seasonal influenza vaccination recruits few new T cells.

TCRdb re-derived calls from the RT-PCR reads in MiXCR, one entry per CDR3 protein. In the table there are about 830,000 distinct CDR3 sequences, around 18% of which are singletons. The material sequenced was PBMCs from blood, taken 5 days after vaccination. The sequence derives from a man aged 50 to 60 who received an inactivated influenza vaccine.

CDR3 bases: TGTGCCAGCAGCTTAGCGGGGCGGGGGGTTAACAATGAGCAGTTCTTC. Protein: CASSLAGRGVNNEQFF. The chain carries TRBV11-2 and TRBJ2-1, with 8 bases that match TRBD2. Trimming removed 1 base from V and 5 bases from J; junction bases left unmatched: 7. The germline CDR1 and CDR2 sequences are SGHAT and FQNNGV. CDR3 size: 16 residues.